The present T cell receptor beta chain was sequenced within a study of cytomegalovirus exposure and HLA in healthy donors (dated by TCRdb to 2016 to 2017). Study-level background: According to an earlier analysis of around 600 of the donors, about 190 million T cells yielded roughly 110 million unique TCR beta sequences and about 300 Gb of sequence data. An early release that covered some 640 HLA-typed donors contained approximately 290 gigabases of sequencing data and around 85 million unique TCR sequences. The genetic ancestry cluster associated with self-reported Caucasian donors included 81% of the 398 genotyped donors. The study aimed to test whether cataloging public T cell receptors could reveal signatures of past pathogen exposure. The study profiled the T cell repertoires of 666 subjects by immunosequencing and related them to cytomegalovirus serostatus. A separate validation cohort of roughly 120 different subjects was used in addition to the roughly 700-subject first cohort. To predict cytomegalovirus infection status, the study combined high-throughput TCR immunosequencing, statistical association of individual TCRs with disease status, and machine learning. In a later analysis, previously published TCR beta repertoires from 600 to 850 donors were re-analyzed and high-resolution HLA genotyping was added so that TCR occurrence patterns could be studied. The later analysis used no new phenotypic data to find candidate immune exposures, relying instead on TCR beta sequences and their occurrence across donors. In an earlier analysis of 587 of the donors, high-throughput TCR beta sequencing was used to judge whether each TCR beta V gene segment behaved as functional or pseudogenic. Donor age, sex, ethnicity and CMV serostatus were compiled alongside the repertoire data. A later genetic analysis used genome-wide SNP genotypes for 398 of the 666 donors, treating that subset as a discovery cohort. All discovery cohort repertoires had been generated using a single sequencing platform. HLA typing included class I and class II loci at four-digit resolution. Typing coverage varied by locus: about 620-630 donors for A, B, C, DRB1 and DQB1; approximately 560 for DQA1; over 600 for DPA1; more than 450 for DPB1. Several DR-DQ haplotypes were handled as single units for association and clustering because linkage in the cohort was strong. Among about 410 genotyped donors of the cohort, an average of around 250,000 unique TCR beta nucleotide sequences was sequenced per donor, of which 15% to 20% were non-productive. On the study overall, not on this receptor specifically: Only TCR beta chains were sequenced in this cohort, and the absence of alpha or paired-chain data limited detectable features. When HLA alleles, especially DR and DQ, strongly co-occurred, TCR associations were difficult to assign to individual alleles. In a later analysis, TCR association rates were found to vary across HLA loci, with the most associated TCRs seen for DRB1 alleles and the fewest for HLA-C alleles. A later genetic analysis reported fewer N-insertions in productive TCRs among donors in an Asian-associated ancestry cluster than the approximately 700-donor mean. In a later analysis, most CMV-associated TCR beta chains were found to appear HLA-restricted, with HLA associations seemingly driven largely by CMV exposure. A later analysis found that HLA-associated TCR beta chains were more clonally expanded and had lower generation probabilities than equally common non-associated chains. Some IMGT-functional V segments, including TRBV6-2 and TRBV6-3, could not be distinguished by the 87-base-pair reads and were therefore excluded. Because HLA typing was unavailable for some donors at each locus, only the typed subset was used in association tests. The authors suggested that the approach could potentially be extended to other disease states and immunological phenotypes. A further reported finding was that TCR beta sequences accurately predicted the HLA-A and HLA-B alleles for most subjects in the first cohort. While some public TCRs were present in many individuals, most TCR sequences turned up only very rarely across donors. An association between a missense DCLRE1C variant and V-gene and J-gene trimming of TCR beta chains was found in a later genetic analysis and replicated in an independent cohort. In a later analysis, several top co-occurrence clusters were reported to appear linked to parvovirus B19, influenza, CMV and Epstein-Barr virus. Because counts were too low, about 17 rarely observed V segments, including chromosome 9 orphons, were excluded from the earlier analysis of 587 of the donors. Broadly in line with IMGT annotations, most TCR beta V segments showed up in productive rearrangements about 87% or about 30% of the time in an earlier analysis of some 590 of the donors. The study listed 150 to 200 TCR beta chains as associated with cytomegalovirus. A later analysis associated about 17,000 TCR beta sequences with specific HLA alleles at a false discovery rate of 0.05. A few of the identified cytomegalovirus-associated TCR beta chains were confirmed in vitro to be specific for cytomegalovirus antigens. A cluster of highly shared sequence variants was judged likely to be a technical artifact of the sequencing pipeline. Linkage disequilibrium might explain the correlated functional status among segregating V segments, but an unknown experimental factor could not be ruled out. The classifier was reported to diagnose cytomegalovirus status with high specificity and sensitivity in both the original and validation cohorts. Sequencing depth was assumed to be roughly uniform across donors in the presence/absence analyses, though that assumption may not hold. Immune exposure information for the cohort was limited to CMV serostatus.

To prepare the library, the immunoSEQ multiplex PCR assay was applied. The multiplex PCR relied on a mix of 60 forward primers for TCR Vbeta segments and 13 reverse primers for TCR Jbeta segments. The CDR3 region of rearranged TCR beta genes was amplified from genomic DNA by a multiplex PCR assay. On the Illumina HiSeq System, the amplified TCR beta libraries were sequenced as 87-base-pair reads. Per the original workflow: In a later analysis, approximately 74 million unique TCR beta chains were counted across the roughly 670 repertoires, and roughly 9.9 million of these chains were shared by at least two donors. A nearest-neighbor algorithm error-corrected the raw reads and collapsed the reads into unique sequences, merging closely related sequences to remove PCR and sequencing errors. CDR3 sequences were aligned to IMGT reference sequences to assign V, D and J gene segments. For a sequence to be retained, a match of at least six nucleotides was required to both a V gene segment and a J gene segment. Rearrangements were called productive when the CDR3 lacked stop codons and stayed in frame with V and J; all others were non-productive. Following IMGT convention, CDR3 was defined as the stretch from the second conserved V-encoded cysteine up to the conserved J-encoded phenylalanine. The earlier analysis of 550 to 650 of the donors excluded any sequence lacking an unambiguous match to a single V gene segment. In an earlier analysis of some 590 of the donors, a V segment was called functional when productive rearrangements were above 56.7%, and segregating when the standard deviation between donors exceeded 5%. A statistical classification framework was built to diagnose cytomegalovirus status from the catalog of TCR beta chain sequences. In a later analysis, TCR nucleotide sequences were compared against IMGT/GENE-DB human TR gene sequences so that V and J genes could be assigned. The TCRdist pipeline was used in a later analysis to assign CDR3 sequences and most-parsimonious VDJ recombination scenarios. In a later analysis, every TCR beta chain was defined by the combination of its CDR3 amino acid sequence and its V-gene family, and reads without a unique V-gene family were dropped. To address suspected cross-contamination and a sequencing artifact, a later analysis removed over 500 highly shared, low-generation-probability nucleotide sequences. In a later analysis, a clonal expansion index for each public chain was calculated from normalized within-repertoire ranks of inferred template counts. In a later analysis, generation probabilities were computed using a VDJ recombination model fitted to out-of-frame rearrangements, and the results were checked against IGoR. In a later analysis, hypergeometric tests were used to score TCR-TCR, TCR-HLA and TCR-CMV co-occurrence, with a repertoire-size bias correction applied to TCR pairs. In a later analysis, false discovery rates were estimated by permuting HLA or CMV assignments 20 times. A later analysis grouped co-occurring TCRs with DBSCAN, adding TCRdist sequence similarity when clustering within HLA-allele-positive subsets. For co-occurrence clustering, repertoires with fewer than 30,000 or more than 120,000 public chains were excluded, along with roughly 5 repertoires with anomalous nucleotide sharing. Entries here come from immuneACCESS through TCRdb and include only in-frame sequences with V and J called. Some clones fail to appear in such tables; in the studies checked, an unresolved V gene covers under half of the shortfall, and the cause of the remainder is unknown. Clone size and the V and J calls come from that table; the DNA yielded D and trimming. The sample includes roughly 220,000 clones, with more than 65% observed a single time. 1.5% to 2% of the sample is taken by the ten largest.

In total, over 600 healthy bone marrow donors made up the cohort. Cohort members were all nominally healthy when sampled, although unrecorded immune exposures were likely present. The donor was CMV seronegative and belonged to the group of 352 seronegative cohort members. A peripheral blood sample was provided by each donor, and peripheral blood mononuclear cells were used for TCR beta sequencing. The Qiagen DNeasy Blood Extraction Kit was used to extract genomic DNA from the blood cell samples. This clone has more than one count but fewer than ten. This clone's antigen is unknown. No base quality values were provided; no much bigger clone lies one nucleotide off. V gives up 5 bases and J gives up 2 bases, and the segment between their germline ends measures 13 bases. Looking up the germline V gene (reference sequence) yields CDR1 LNHDA and CDR2 SQIVND. Reading from cysteine to phenylalanine, the CDR3 counts 15 amino acids. Only CDR3 DNA is held: 45 bases, read in frame from base 1.

The chain was built from TRBV19 and TRBJ1-5; a confident D gene designation cannot be given. This TCR came from a man aged 50 to 60 in good health and CMV-seronegative. The sample taken for sequencing was PBMCs. The CDR3 sequence is CASSPEARGNQPQHF. The nucleotide sequence is given as TGTGCCAGTAGTCCCGAGGCCCGTGGCAATCAGCCCCAGCATTTT.